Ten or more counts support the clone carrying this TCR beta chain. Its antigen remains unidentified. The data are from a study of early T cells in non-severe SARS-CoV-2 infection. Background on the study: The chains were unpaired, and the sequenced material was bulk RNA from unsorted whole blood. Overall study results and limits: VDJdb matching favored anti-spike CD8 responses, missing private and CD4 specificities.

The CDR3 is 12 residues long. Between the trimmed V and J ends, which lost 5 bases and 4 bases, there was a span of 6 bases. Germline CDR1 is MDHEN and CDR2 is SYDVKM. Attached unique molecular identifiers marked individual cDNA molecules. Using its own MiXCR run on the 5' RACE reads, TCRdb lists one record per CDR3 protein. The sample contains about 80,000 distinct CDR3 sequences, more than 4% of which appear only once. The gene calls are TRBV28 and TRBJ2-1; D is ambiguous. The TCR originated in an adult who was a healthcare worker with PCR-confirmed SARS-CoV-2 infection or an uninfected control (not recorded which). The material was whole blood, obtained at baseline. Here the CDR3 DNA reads TGTGCCAGCAGTCACGAGTACAATGAGCAGTTCTTC. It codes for CASSHEYNEQFF.